One sample yielded the 30 T cell receptor beta chains listed below, sequenced in a study of early T cells in non-severe SARS-CoV-2 infection. A single record per CDR3 protein comes from TCRdb applying MiXCR to the 5' RACE reads. The data show roughly 75,000 distinct CDR3 sequences, less than 15% seen once. Sample: whole blood. All receptors come from an adult who was a healthcare worker with PCR-confirmed SARS-CoV-2 infection or an uninfected control (not recorded which).

This clonotype was seen a few times. The J gene is TRBJ1-5, the V gene TRBV7-9; 7 bases line up with TRBD1. The CDR3 sequence is 16 residues long. Germline CDR1 reads SEHNR; CDR2 reads FQNEAQ (reference sequence). After removal of 2 bases from V and 1 base from J, the junction contained 5 bases not matched to a gene. The CDR3 DNA reads TGTGCCAGCAGCTTAAGGGACAGTGGAAGCAATCAGCCCCAGCATTTT. The encoded protein is CASSLRDSGSNQPQHF. The full variable domain, with the rest looked up from reference TRBV7-9 and TRBJ1-5, is DTGVSQNPRHKITKRGQNVTFRCDPISEHNRLYWYRQTLGQGPEFLTYFQNEAQLEKSRLLSDRFSAERPKGSFSTLEIQRTEQGDSAMYLCASSLRDSGSNQPQHFGDGTRLSIL.

This clonotype has at least ten counts. The V gene is TRBV9, the J gene TRBJ1-3; the D is unclear. The CDR3 sequence is 12 residues long. Germline V gives CDR1 SGDLS, CDR2 YYNGEE. V dropped 4 bases and J dropped 4 bases, with 6 bases sitting between them. The DNA for the CDR3 is TGTGCCAGCAGCCCGCAGGGAAACACCATATATTTT. Its protein product is CASSPQGNTIYF.

This clonotype was observed a few times. The V call is TRBV3-1, the J call TRBJ2-2, with 7 positions matching TRBD1. Germline CDR1 and CDR2: LGHDT and YNNKEL (reference sequence). CDR3 length: 15 amino acids. The junction had 12 bases not matched to a gene; V was cut back by 10 bases and J by 4 bases. CDR3 amino acids: CAIGPLTGVTGELFF. The CDR3 coding sequence is TGTGCCATCGGACCACTCACAGGGGTCACCGGGGAGCTGTTTTTT.

The chain couples TRBV20-1 to TRBJ1-1; TRBD1 aligns across 7 bases. Germline CDR1 reads DFQATT; CDR2 reads SNEGSKA (reference sequence). Unmatched junction bases numbered 6, after V lost 2 bases and J lost 6 bases. The CDR3 is 13 residues long. CDR3 sequence reads: CSARSQGDAEAFF. The CDR3 nucleotides are TGCAGTGCTAGATCCCAGGGGGACGCTGAAGCTTTCTTT.

A word on this clonotype: A read error may account for a junction end that differs from germline. The CDR3 region is CASTAGQGYYNEQLF. CDR3 nucleotides: TGTGCCAGCACCGCGGGACAGGGGTATTACAATGAGCAGCTCTTC. V and J are TRBV11-2 and TRBJ2-1; 10 bases line up with TRBD1. The CDR3 has 15 residues. Germline V gene sequence: CDR1 SGHAT, CDR2 FQNNGV.

The rearrangement joins TRBV7-9 to TRBJ2-5, with D unclear. Trimming left V 1 base short and J 5 bases short, with 11 bases between. There are 14 residues in the CDR3. Germline-derived CDR1 and CDR2 are SEHNR and FQNEAQ (reference sequence). This chain's CDR3 is CASSLVGVSETQYF. In DNA form, the CDR3 reads TGTGCCAGCAGCTTAGTTGGGGTATCGGAGACCCAGTACTTC.

This clonotype was counted at least ten times. CDR3 coding DNA: TGCAGTGCTAGTTCCCGCACGATAGCGGGAGTCAAAAACATTCAGTACTTC. This sequence encodes CSASSRTIAGVKNIQYF. The chain links TRBV20-1 to TRBJ2-4, with 9 bases lining up with TRBD2. V lost 3 bases to trimming and J lost 3 bases; unmatched junction nucleotides: 12. The CDR3 loop spans 17 amino acids. The V gene's germline CDR1 is DFQATT and CDR2 SNEGSKA (reference sequence).

This clonotype was seen a handful of times. V is TRBV7-2 and J is TRBJ2-1, with TRBD2 matching 7 bases. The CDR3 totals 16 residues. Germline V gene lookup returns CDR1 SGHTA and CDR2 FQGNSA. Germline trimming cut 1 base from V and 6 bases from J; bases unmatched to any gene: 9. The CDR3 region is CASSLVWEGRRNEQFF. CDR3 bases: TGTGCCAGCAGCTTAGTTTGGGAGGGCCGACGCAATGAGCAGTTCTTC.

The V call is TRBV6-2 or TRBV6-3, the J call TRBJ1-2, with D perhaps TRBD1 (6 bases). Germline V gene sequence: CDR1 MNHEY, CDR2 SVGEGT. Deletions cut 5 bases from V and 7 bases from J, with 14 bases between. CDR3 length equals 13 residues. The CDR3 nucleotides are TGTGCCAGCAGTCAACGACAGGAAAGTGGCTACACCTTC. This codes for CASSQRQESGYTF.

In its sample, this clonotype was seen many times. The J gene is TRBJ2-1, the V gene TRBV24-1; D is undetermined. The length of the CDR3 is 15 residues. CDR1 is KGHDR and CDR2 is SFDVKD in the germline V gene. Trimming removed 1 base from V and 5 bases from J, with 11 bases in between. The CDR3 coding sequence is TGTGCCACCAGTGATTTTATTGACGCGCACAATGAGCAGTTCTTC. Amino acids: CATSDFIDAHNEQFF.

This clonotype has more than one count but fewer than ten. This rearrangement joins TRBV6-5 to TRBJ2-1, with 9 bases identical to TRBD1. Unmatched junction bases numbered 7, after V lost 5 bases and J lost 2 bases. There are 16 residues in the CDR3. Germline V lookup: CDR1 MNHEY, CDR2 SVGAGI. The CDR3 DNA reads as TGTGCCAGCAGTGATCCGGACAGGGGACCCTACAATGAGCAGTTCTTC. It encodes CASSDPDRGPYNEQFF.

This clonotype has at least ten counts. The rearrangement uses TRBV3-1 and TRBJ2-2, with D hard to call. CDR1 LGHDT and CDR2 YNNKEL come from the germline V gene (reference sequence). Trimming left V 3 bases short and J 5 bases short, with 13 bases between. The CDR3 sequence is 15 residues long. The CDR3 DNA sequence: TGTGCCAGCAGCCATCCAACTCAAGGGACCGGGGAGCTGTTTTTT. It translates to CASSHPTQGTGELFF.

At least ten counts were recorded for this clonotype. The chain has TRBV4-1 and TRBJ1-1; D is undetermined. Between the trimmed V and J ends, which lost 4 bases and 0 bases, there was a span of 12 bases. Germline CDR1 MGHRA, CDR2 YSYEKL. The CDR3 is made up of 15 amino acids. The CDR3 reads CASSPYQTVNTEAFF. In DNA form, the CDR3 reads TGCGCCAGCAGCCCTTACCAGACCGTGAACACTGAAGCTTTCTTT.

This clonotype was picked up many times. The gene calls are TRBV27 and TRBJ2-7; D not resolved. Germline-derived CDR1 and CDR2 are MNHEY and SMNVEV (reference sequence). V lost 0 bases and J lost 4, with 7 bases in between. The CDR3 sequence is 13 residues long. CDR3 protein: CASSLSISYEQYF. CDR3 bases: TGTGCCAGCAGTTTATCTATCTCATACGAGCAGTACTTC.

Comment on this clonotype: Mismatch with germline at one junction end may stem from a read error. The chain recombines TRBV12-3 or TRBV12-4 with TRBJ1-2, with D unclear. CDR3 length: 15 amino acids. This chain's CDR3 is CASSPLGSRGYGYPF. In nucleotides, the CDR3 is TGTGCCAGCAGTCCTCTCGGTTCCCGAGGCTATGGCTACCCCTTC.

The chain combines TRBV29-1 with TRBJ2-7, with a tentative D call TRBD1 (6 bases). There are 13 residues in the CDR3. The germline gives CDR1 SQVTM, CDR2 ANQGSEA. V lost 6 bases and J 1 base, leaving 13 bases between the germline ends. CDR3 DNA: TGCAGCGTCAGATCGACAGGTTCCTACGAGCAGTACTTC. As protein: CSVRSTGSYEQYF.

This clonotype was seen a handful of times. The chain carries TRBV20-1 and TRBJ2-7; 8 bases agree with TRBD1. Germline V gene sequence: CDR1 DFQATT, CDR2 SNEGSKA (reference sequence). The CDR3 runs 13 residues. The ends lost 5 bases at V and 7 bases at J; junction bases unmatched: 10. The CDR3 DNA reads as TGCAGTGCTGACGGACAGGGTCTACTTGAGCAGTACTTC. It codes for CSADGQGLLEQYF.

This chain links TRBV14 with TRBJ2-5, with 8 nucleotides matching TRBD2. The J segment lost 1 base and the V segment lost 0 bases, leaving 7 bases of the junction unmatched. Germline V CDR1 and CDR2: SGHDN, FVKESK. This CDR3 has 17 residues. CDR3 bases: TGTGCCAGCAGCCAAGAGTGGAGCGGGAGCGGCCAAGAGACCCAGTACTTC. It encodes CASSQEWSGSGQETQYF. The full variable domain, its missing parts supplied by reference TRBV14 and TRBJ2-5, is EAGVTQFPSHSVIEKGQTVTLRCDPISGHDNLYWYRRVMGKEIKFLLHFVKESKQDESGMPNNRFLAERTGGTYSTLKVQPAELEDSGVYFCASSQEWSGSGQETQYFGPGTRLLVL.

This chain connects TRBV28 to TRBJ2-5; 8 nucleotides match TRBD1. This CDR3 contains 11 residues. CDR1 and CDR2 from the germline V gene are MDHEN and SYDVKM. The CDR3, as DNA: TGTGCGAGCCGGGACAGGGAGACCCAGTACTTC. This translates into CASRDRETQYF.

This clonotype was counted at least ten times. The chain combines TRBV12-3 or TRBV12-4 with TRBJ1-2; 10 positions match TRBD1. This CDR3 spans 14 amino acids. With V trimmed by 5 bases and J by 7 bases, 7 bases remained unmatched. The chain's CDR3 is CASSPRTGGSGYTF. The CDR3 DNA follows: TGTGCCAGCAGTCCCCGGACAGGGGGATCTGGCTACACCTTC.

There are many counts of this clonotype. The chain has TRBV5-5 and TRBJ1-5, with 8 nucleotides matching TRBD1. CDR1 is SGHKS and CDR2 is YYEKEE in the germline V gene (reference sequence). The junction had 7 bases not matched to a gene; V was cut back by 6 bases and J by 2 bases. There are 15 residues in the CDR3. CDR3 loop: CASTLQGGGNQPQHF. The CDR3 bases are TGTGCCAGCACCCTACAGGGGGGTGGCAATCAGCCCCAGCATTTT. The complete variable domain, with remaining parts taken from reference TRBV5-5 and TRBJ1-5, reads DAGVTQSPTHLIKTRGQQVTLRCSPISGHKSVSWYQQVLGQGPQFIFQYYEKEERGRGNFPDRFSARQFPNYSSELNVNALLLGDSALYLCASTLQGGGNQPQHFGDGTRLSIL.

The chain joins TRBV11-3 to TRBJ2-1; 8 nucleotides agree with TRBD2. Germline loops: CDR1 SGHNT, CDR2 YENEEA. The CDR3 consists of 15 residues. The V and J ends lost 1 base and 7 bases, in that order; junction bases with no gene match: 6. In DNA form, the CDR3 reads TGTGCCAGCAGCTTAGGAGCGGGAGAGGGGAATGAGCAGTTCTTC. Translating it yields CASSLGAGEGNEQFF.

V and J are TRBV5-5 and TRBJ2-5; D assignment may be TRBD1 or TRBD2 (5 bases each). Germline V gives CDR1 SGHKS, CDR2 YYEKEE (reference sequence). CDR3 length: 14 residues. Trimming pared 4 bases from V and 0 bases from J, leaving 10 bases between. The DNA of the CDR3 is TGTGCCAGCAGCCCGGGACCGAACCAAGAGACCCAGTACTTC. Translating gives CASSPGPNQETQYF.

The rearrangement uses TRBV6-6 and TRBJ2-2; unclear D gene. The CDR3 has 14 amino acids. From germline, CDR1 is MNHNY and CDR2 SVGAGI (reference sequence). Trimming took 0 bases from V and 6 from J, leaving 8 bases between them. The CDR3 nucleotides read TGTGCCAGCAGTTACTCGAACGGTCCCGGGGAGCTGTTTTTT. As protein: CASSYSNGPGELFF.

This clonotype was seen ten or more times. The V and J genes are TRBV28 and TRBJ2-7; D is perhaps TRBD1 or TRBD2 (5 bases each). The CDR3 has 14 amino acids. Germline CDR1 and CDR2: MDHEN and SYDVKM. V was shortened by 6 bases and J by 6 bases, with 18 bases between the two germline ends. In DNA, the CDR3 is TGTGCCAGCAGATGGGACGCCGCTATCACCGAGCAGTACTTC. This codes for CASRWDAAITEQYF.

This clonotype was counted a few times. The rearrangement joins TRBV6-5 to TRBJ2-1; the D gene is possibly TRBD2 (6 bases). The CDR3 contains 15 residues. V was pared by 6 bases and J by 0 bases, with 12 bases between. The germline V gene encodes CDR1 MNHEY and CDR2 SVGAGI. The CDR3 spells CASRERVDSYNEQFF. CDR3 DNA: TGTGCCAGCAGAGAGCGGGTCGACTCCTACAATGAGCAGTTCTTC.

V usage is TRBV28 and J usage is TRBJ2-7; D uncertain. Between the trimmed V and J ends, which lost 6 bases and 0 bases, there was a span of 15 bases. The CDR3 runs to 15 residues. CDR1 is MDHEN, CDR2 SYDVKM, per germline. The CDR3: CASRPWVVDSYEQYF. CDR3 nucleotides: TGTGCCAGCAGACCTTGGGTAGTAGACTCCTACGAGCAGTACTTC.

This clonotype has just a few counts. At one boundary the junction diverges from the germline segment, which might be a read error. CDR3 residues: CSARGTGDGYTF. CDR3 DNA: TGCAGTGCCAGAGGGACAGGGGACGGCTACACCTTC. The chain joins TRBV20-1 to TRBJ1-2, with 10 bases matching TRBD1. The CDR3 contains 12 residues. Germline V gene data show CDR1 as DFQATT and CDR2 as SNEGSKA (reference sequence).

V and J are TRBV28 and TRBJ2-7; 7 bases align to TRBD1. CDR3 size: 11 residues. J gave up 5 bases and V 8 bases, and 3 bases lay outside the gene matches. Germline V lookup: CDR1 MDHEN, CDR2 SYDVKM. The CDR3 reads CASRQGDEQYF. The CDR3 DNA sequence: TGTGCCAGCCGCCAGGGGGACGAGCAGTACTTC.

This clonotype has at least ten counts. The chain uses TRBV29-1 and TRBJ2-1; TRBD1 might be the D (5 bases). Trimming removed 4 bases from V and 15 bases from J, with 10 bases in between. The germline CDR1 and CDR2 sequences are SQVTM and ANQGSEA. The CDR3 runs 9 residues. The CDR3 nucleotides are TGCAGCGTTGGGGGCGGTGGGTTCTTC. It specifies CSVGGGGFF.